This T cell receptor (beta chain) was sequenced during a study of response to subunit inactivated influenza vaccine. Study findings and constraints: The authors proposed limited new T cell recruitment per seasonal influenza vaccination.

A remark on this clonotype: What it recognizes is unknown.

TCRdb recomputed calls from the RT-PCR reads with MiXCR, one row per CDR3 protein. The sample contains about 500,000 distinct CDR3 sequences, about 15% of which appear only once. The germline V and J ends were trimmed by 5 bases and 4 bases, with 16 bases remaining between them. Germline loops: CDR1 LGHDT, CDR2 YNNKEL (reference sequence). CDR3 length equals 15 residues. This material consisted of CD4+ T cells sorted from PBMCs, taken around 25 months after vaccination. This chain links TRBV3-1 with TRBJ2-3; D possibly matches TRBD1 or TRBD2 (5 bases each). The TCR comes from a man between 50 and 69 years old who received an inactivated influenza vaccine. The DNA for the CDR3 is TGTGCCAGCAGCAAGCCGGGGCCGCGGCCAGATACGCAGTATTTT. Translation gives CASSKPGPRPDTQYF.